These 10 T cell receptor beta chains were sequenced from one sample in a study of shared clonotypes between healthy human individuals. Produced via immunoSEQ multiplex PCR; TCRdb's table is partial and in-frame only. In the table there are 1,100,000 or so clones, approximately 80% of which are singletons. The specimen sequenced was memory CD4+ T cells from PBMCs. Regarding subset: CD45RA-negative fraction. These receptors all stem from a man younger than 35 in good health. Some clones in this sample may be carry-over from other donors' samples.

The chain carries TRBV28 and TRBJ1-2, with 8 bases that match TRBD1. J was trimmed by 7 bases and V by 5 bases; bases with no gene match: 12. Germline V gene data show CDR1 as MDHEN and CDR2 as SYDVKM. The CDR3 runs 15 residues. The CDR3 DNA reads TGTGCCAGCAGTCAGTTCCAACAGGGGGTGGGTGGCTACACCTTC. This encodes CASSQFQQGVGGYTF.

With regard to this clone: This sequence may be a read error, since a much larger clone differs from it by one base. V gene TRBV7-9 combines with J gene TRBJ2-5, with D tentatively TRBD1 (5 bases). V was shortened by 5 bases and J by 0 bases, with 10 bases between the two germline ends. This CDR3 has 14 residues. Germline-derived CDR1 and CDR2 are SEHNR and FQNEAQ (reference sequence). The CDR3: CASSARQYQETQYF. As DNA, the CDR3 is TGTGCCAGCAGCGCCCGACAGTACCAAGAGACCCAGTACTTC.

Details on this clone: Other DNA sequences within the sample encode an identical CDR3. This rearrangement joins TRBV11-2 to TRBJ2-1; no reliable D call. CDR3 length: 13 amino acids. Deletions cut 0 bases from V and 5 bases from J, with 5 bases between. The germline V gene has CDR1 SGHAT and CDR2 FQNNGV. The CDR3 spells CASSLERDNEQFF. The CDR3 bases are TGTGCCAGCAGCTTAGAACGAGACAATGAGCAGTTCTTC. The full variable domain, its missing parts supplied by reference TRBV11-2 and TRBJ2-1, is EAGVAQSPRYKIIEKRQSVAFWCNPISGHATLYWYQQILGQGPKLLIQFQNNGVVDDSQLPKDRFSAERLKGVDSTLKIQPAKLEDSAVYLCASSLERDNEQFFGPGTRLTVL.

The rearrangement uses TRBV9 and TRBJ2-3; tentative D call: TRBD1 (5 bases). Germline V lookup: CDR1 SGDLS, CDR2 YYNGEE. Trimming shortened V by 1 base and J by 4 bases, and 10 bases separated the two germline ends. This CDR3 is 14 amino acids long. CDR3 nucleotide sequence: TGTGCCAGCAGCGTATGGGGCAGTGCAGATACGCAGTATTTT. It codes for CASSVWGSADTQYF.

The rearrangement links TRBV5-1 to TRBJ2-5; 8 bases match TRBD2. V shed 4 bases and J 5 bases; nucleotides not matched to a gene: 4. The CDR3 is 13 amino acids. In germline, CDR1 is SGHRS, CDR2 YFSETQ. The CDR3 loop reads CASSRGGPETQYF. In DNA, the CDR3 is TGCGCCAGCAGCCGGGGGGGCCCTGAGACCCAGTACTTC.

The chain joins TRBV7-2 to TRBJ2-5; TRBD2 agrees at 10 bases. Germline V gene sequence: CDR1 SGHTA, CDR2 FQGNSA. V shed 0 bases, J shed 4 bases, and the junction held 2 bases outside the gene matches. This CDR3 has 15 amino acids. In DNA, the CDR3 is TGTGCCAGCAGCTTAGCGCGACTAGCGGGAGAGACCCAGTACTTC. It codes for CASSLARLAGETQYF.

V gene TRBV28 combines with J gene TRBJ2-5, with TRBD1 as a possible D gene (5 bases). Between the trimmed V and J ends, which lost 2 bases and 2 bases, there was a span of 12 bases. The CDR3 length is 15 residues. Germline V gene sequence: CDR1 MDHEN, CDR2 SYDVKM. The CDR3 loop is CASSLRGRYQETQYF. DNA of the CDR3: TGTGCCAGCAGTTTAAGGGGCCGTTATCAAGAGACCCAGTACTTC.

The V gene is TRBV5-1, the J gene TRBJ2-1; D is unresolved. Deletions cut 7 bases from V and 0 bases from J, with 17 bases between. The CDR3 contains 16 residues. Germline V gene sequence: CDR1 SGHRS, CDR2 YFSETQ. Here the CDR3 DNA reads TGCGCCAGCTCGGCGGTCTTAACCAGCTCCTACAATGAGCAGTTCTTC. The encoded protein is CASSAVLTSSYNEQFF.

This rearrangement joins TRBV11-2 to TRBJ2-1; weak D call: TRBD1 (6 bases). The CDR3 runs to 14 residues. Trimming left V 5 bases short and J 3 bases short, with 11 bases between. The germline V gene encodes CDR1 SGHAT and CDR2 FQNNGV. The chain's CDR3 is CASSPRQDYNEQFF. The CDR3 DNA reads TGTGCCAGCAGCCCCAGACAGGACTACAATGAGCAGTTCTTC.

V is TRBV9 and J is TRBJ1-1; D is undetermined. The CDR3 length is 15 residues. Germline CDR1 reads SGDLS; CDR2 reads YYNGEE. Trimming took off 0 bases at V and 1 base at J, with 10 bases between the two ends. CDR3 sequence: CASSVAYGRNTEAFF. For the CDR3, the DNA is TGTGCCAGCAGCGTAGCTTACGGGAGGAACACTGAAGCTTTCTTT.